The clone carrying this T cell receptor beta chain was found once. The sample originates from a study of blood T cell repertoires in COVID-19. Individuals aged roughly 18 to 95 years were recruited from fewer than 30 US areas. Membership in each cohort depended on participant-reported clinical history. Germline V lookup: CDR1 KGHSH, CDR2 LQKENI. Trimming left V 1 base short and J 2 bases short, with 9 bases between. CDR3 length equals 15 residues. Only in-frame clones appear in the TCRdb table, and some are missing; sequencing was by immunoSEQ multiplex PCR. This sample has about 430,000 clones, with approximately 90% found just once.

The chain joins TRBV18 to TRBJ1-3; no clear D gene. Sequenced: PBMCs or T cells enriched from blood (not recorded which). This clonotype was obtained from a woman aged 30 to 39 with acute COVID-19. The CDR3 coding sequence is TGTGCCAGCTCACCACTTCGGGTTACTGGAAACACCATATATTTT. It encodes CASSPLRVTGNTIYF.